Following are 27 T cell receptor beta chains from one sample sequenced in a study of T cells in localized non-small cell lung cancer. Here immunoSEQ multiplex PCR was the method, and the copy in TCRdb shows in-frame clones only, minus some. The repertoire holds fewer than 90,000 clones, with about 83% as singletons. Here the sequenced sample was peripheral blood, taken before any cancer treatment. The source is a man between 40 and 70 years old with stage I lung adenocarcinoma.

The rearrangement uses TRBV9 and TRBJ2-5; D gene uncertain. This CDR3 spans 15 amino acids. V was clipped by 4 bases and J by 5 bases, with 18 bases between them. The germline V gene has CDR1 SGDLS and CDR2 YYNGEE. CDR3 amino acids: CASSIGYGGVETQYF. CDR3 DNA sequence: TGTGCCAGCAGCATAGGGTATGGTGGGGTGGAGACCCAGTACTTC.

This clone was observed once. The chain joins TRBV29-1 to TRBJ2-3; 7 nucleotides agree with TRBD1. The trim removed 7 bases at V and 5 bases at J, leaving 3 bases unmatched. The germline V gene has CDR1 SQVTM and CDR2 ANQGSEA. The CDR3 sequence is 11 residues long. The DNA of the CDR3 is TGCAGCGGATGGACAGGAGATACGCAGTATTTT. This gives the protein CSGWTGDTQYF.

This sequence joins TRBV6-1 and TRBJ1-4; D not resolved. The CDR3 has 16 residues. V lost 3 bases and J 11 bases, leaving 22 bases between the germline ends. The germline CDR1 and CDR2 sequences are MNHNS and SASEGT. CDR3 sequence reads: CASSDIFYSADRKLFF. CDR3 bases: TGTGCCAGCAGTGATATTTTCTATTCCGCCGACCGGAAACTGTTTTTT.

This clone was seen only a few times. The chain links TRBV7-9 to TRBJ1-3; the D is unclear. This CDR3 has 15 residues. Germline assignment: CDR1 SEHNR and CDR2 FQNEAQ (reference sequence). The V end lost 1 base, the J end lost 0 bases, and 7 bases lay between the germline ends. This CDR3 is CASSLEGYSGNTIYF. The CDR3 DNA sequence: TGTGCCAGCAGCTTAGAGGGTTACTCTGGAAACACCATATATTTT.

The count of this clone is one. The rearrangement joins TRBV6-1 to TRBJ2-7; TRBD1 or TRBD2 may be the D gene (7 bases each). V was cut by 4 bases and J by 3 bases, with 16 bases left in between. The CDR3 covers 15 residues. Germline CDR1 reads MNHNS; CDR2 reads SASEGT. DNA of the CDR3: TGTGCCAGCAGTGGGGGAGGGACAGCGAACTACGAGCAGTACTTC. Its protein product is CASSGGGTANYEQYF.

The genes are TRBV6-1 and TRBJ1-2; D is possibly TRBD1 (5 bases). Germline V CDR1 and CDR2: MNHNS, SASEGT. The ends were cut back, 4 bases at V and 8 bases at J, with 17 bases in the middle. The CDR3 consists of 14 residues. The CDR3 spells CASSAPGRSGGYTF. The CDR3 nucleotides read TGTGCCAGCAGTGCACCGGGACGCTCGGGGGGCTACACCTTC.

The chain uses TRBV5-1 and TRBJ2-2; no clear D. Germline V lookup: CDR1 SGHRS, CDR2 YFSETQ. Trimming took off 0 bases at V and 3 bases at J, with 9 bases between the two ends. The CDR3 runs to 15 residues. In DNA form, the CDR3 reads TGCGCCAGCAGCTTGGACGGGTACGACACCGGGGAGCTGTTTTTT. Translation gives CASSLDGYDTGELFF.

V is TRBV29-1 and J is TRBJ1-5, with TRBD1 matching 8 bases. The CDR3 covers 13 residues. The V gene end was trimmed by 5 bases and the J gene end by 4 bases; junction bases not matched to a gene: 4. Germline V CDR1 and CDR2: SQVTM, ANQGSEA. This CDR3 is CSVFTGGNQPQHF. CDR3 DNA: TGCAGCGTTTTCACAGGGGGGAATCAGCCCCAGCATTTT.

The chain links TRBV2 to TRBJ2-7, with TRBD1 identical over 7 bases. Germline V gene data show CDR1 as SNHLY and CDR2 as FYNNEI. The CDR3 is made up of 16 amino acids. The V and J ends lost 5 bases and 3 bases, in that order; junction bases with no gene match: 13. The chain's CDR3 is CASSPIGQVGIYEQYF. The CDR3 nucleotides are TGTGCCAGCAGTCCCATCGGACAGGTTGGGATCTACGAGCAGTACTTC.

CDR3 bases: TGCGCCAGCAGCAGCACTAGCGGGAGCTTCAACGAGCAGTACTTC. Translation gives CASSSTSGSFNEQYF. This sequence joins TRBV5-1 and TRBJ2-7, with 11 nucleotides matching TRBD2. Germline assignment: CDR1 SGHRS and CDR2 YFSETQ. With 4 bases clipped from V and 5 bases from J, the junction kept 8 bases outside the gene matches. CDR3 length: 15 amino acids.

The chain carries TRBV28 and TRBJ2-2; perhaps TRBD1 as D (8 bases). Looked up from germline, CDR1 is MDHEN and CDR2 is SYDVKM. The CDR3 is 18 amino acids. V was pared by 1 base and J by 3 bases, with 18 bases between. CDR3 nucleotide sequence: TGTGCCAGCAGTTTATTCAGGACAGGGAGGGCAGACACCGGGGAGCTGTTTTTT. This translates into CASSLFRTGRADTGELFF. Full variable domain (rest looked up from reference TRBV28 and TRBJ2-2): DVKVTQSSRYLVKRTGEKVFLECVQDMDHENMFWYRQDPGLGLRLIYFSYDVKMKEKGDIPEGYSVSREKKERFSLILESASTNQTSMYLCASSLFRTGRADTGELFFGEGSRLTVL.

V and J are TRBV7-9 and TRBJ1-5, with 7 bases that match TRBD1. Germline V lookup: CDR1 SEHNR, CDR2 FQNEAQ (reference sequence). The CDR3 loop spans 15 amino acids. V shed 2 bases and J 6 bases; nucleotides not matched to a gene: 7. In nucleotides, the CDR3 is TGTGCCAGCAGCTTAAACGAAGGGGGCGGTCAGCCCCAGCATTTT. Its translation: CASSLNEGGGQPQHF. Full variable domain (missing parts from reference TRBV7-9 and TRBJ1-5): DTGVSQNPRHKITKRGQNVTFRCDPISEHNRLYWYRQTLGQGPEFLTYFQNEAQLEKSRLLSDRFSAERPKGSFSTLEIQRTEQGDSAMYLCASSLNEGGGQPQHFGDGTRLSIL.

The chain has TRBV18 and TRBJ1-6; TRBD1 matches 9 bases. Trimming cost V 2 bases and J 13 bases; bases outside gene matches: 6. The CDR3 consists of 14 residues. Germline loops: CDR1 KGHSH, CDR2 LQKENI. CDR3 nucleotide sequence: TGTGCCAGCTCACCATACGGACAGGGGTCCCCCCTCCACTTT. This gives the protein CASSPYGQGSPLHF.

This rearrangement joins TRBV7-3 to TRBJ1-1; D remains unclear. The germline V and J ends were trimmed by 1 base and 1 base, with 19 bases remaining between them. CDR3 size: 18 residues. Looked up from germline, CDR1 is SGHTA and CDR2 is FQGTGA. The CDR3 DNA follows: TGTGCCAGCAGCTTAAAGGACCCCCGGGCAGTGGGGAACACTGAAGCTTTCTTT. This sequence encodes CASSLKDPRAVGNTEAFF. The entire variable domain, with the rest obtained from reference TRBV7-3 and TRBJ1-1, is as follows: GAGVSQTPSNKVTEKGKYVELRCDPISGHTALYWYRQSLGQGPEFLIYFQGTGAADDSGLPNDRFFAVRPEGSVSTLKIQRTERGDSAVYLCASSLKDPRAVGNTEAFFGQGTRLTVV.

This chain links TRBV7-2 with TRBJ2-7; D assignment may be TRBD1 or TRBD2 (5 bases each). Germline lookup yields CDR1 SGHTA and CDR2 FQGNSA. The V and J ends lost 5 bases and 3 bases respectively, with 17 bases between them. The CDR3 contains 15 residues. In nucleotides, the CDR3 is TGTGCCAGCAGCGCAGCTTCAGCAGGGAGCTACGAGCAGTACTTC. Residues: CASSAASAGSYEQYF.

The rearrangement links TRBV5-6 to TRBJ1-2; D call uncertain. V was shortened by 1 base and J by 4 bases, with 17 bases between the two germline ends. Per the germline V gene, CDR1 is SGHDT and CDR2 is YYEEEE. CDR3 length: 16 amino acids. The CDR3 nucleotides read TGTGCCAGCAGCTTGAATCTCCGGGGTTCGGGCTATGGCTACACCTTC. Residues: CASSLNLRGSGYGYTF.

This chain uses TRBV10-2 with TRBJ2-3, with 7 bases aligning to TRBD1. The trim removed 3 bases at V and 6 bases at J, leaving 9 bases unmatched. Germline CDR1 is WSHSY and CDR2 is SAAADI. The CDR3 has 15 amino acids. The chain's CDR3 is CASSDYATGRDTQYF. CDR3 bases: TGCGCCAGCAGTGACTACGCGACAGGGCGGGATACGCAGTATTTT.

The CDR3 sequence is CASSALDGRGNNEQFF. The CDR3 DNA is TGTGCCAGCAGTGCCCTCGACGGGAGGGGAAACAATGAGCAGTTCTTC. This chain uses TRBV6-6 with TRBJ2-1, with 8 bases aligning to TRBD2. J lost 5 bases, V lost 5 bases, and 11 bases had no gene match. The CDR3 is 16 residues long. Germline V gives CDR1 MNHNY, CDR2 SVGAGI (reference sequence).

The chain recombines TRBV11-2 with TRBJ1-1; 7 nucleotides line up with TRBD1. The ends lost 1 base at V and 5 bases at J; junction bases unmatched: 16. CDR3 size: 18 residues. Germline V gives CDR1 SGHAT, CDR2 FQNNGV. The CDR3 is CASSLGQGLKLSGTEAFF. The CDR3, as DNA: TGTGCCAGCAGCTTAGGACAGGGTTTAAAGTTGTCGGGAACTGAAGCTTTCTTT.

A few counts support this clone. J is TRBJ2-3 and V is TRBV20-1; D is ambiguous. This CDR3 is 11 amino acids long. Trimming took 4 bases from V and 7 from J, leaving 9 bases between them. Germline V gives CDR1 DFQATT, CDR2 SNEGSKA (reference sequence). In DNA form, the CDR3 reads TGCAGTGCTATTCGCGGCCATACGCAGTATTTT. This encodes CSAIRGHTQYF.

The chain links TRBV28 to TRBJ2-7, with D tentatively TRBD2 (5 bases). This CDR3 has 14 residues. V was pared by 6 bases and J by 4 bases, with 16 bases between. CDR1 and CDR2 from the germline V gene are MDHEN and SYDVKM. The CDR3 nucleotides are TGTGCCAGCAGCCCATCCGGGATTTTATACGAGCAGTACTTC. This codes for CASSPSGILYEQYF.

The chain employs TRBV6-1 and TRBJ1-5; D gene uncertain. Deletions cut 0 bases from V and 5 bases from J, with 11 bases between. CDR1 is MNHNS and CDR2 is SASEGT in the germline V gene. The CDR3 has 15 residues. This CDR3 is CASSEAMGTYQPQHF. The CDR3 DNA follows: TGTGCCAGCAGTGAAGCGATGGGAACGTATCAGCCCCAGCATTTT.

This clone has more than one count but fewer than ten. The rearrangement links TRBV6-6 to TRBJ2-7; 7 bases line up with TRBD2. The CDR3 totals 14 residues. Trimming removed 2 bases from V and 6 bases from J; junction bases left unmatched: 7. Germline V gene lookup returns CDR1 MNHNY and CDR2 SVGAGI (reference sequence). CDR3 DNA: TGTGCCAGCAGTTACGATCGCGGGAGAGCCGAGCAGTACTTC. Its protein is CASSYDRGRAEQYF.

This chain uses TRBV10-3 with TRBJ1-5; 7 nucleotides line up with TRBD1. The V gene end was trimmed by 0 bases and the J gene end by 2 bases; junction bases not matched to a gene: 4. This CDR3 comprises 16 residues. Germline CDR1 is ENHRY and CDR2 is SYGVKD. The CDR3: CAISESVGGGNQPQHF. CDR3 nucleotide sequence: TGTGCCATCAGTGAGTCGGTAGGGGGCGGCAATCAGCCCCAGCATTTT.

This chain joins TRBV6-5 and TRBJ1-1, with D tentatively TRBD1 (5 bases). V was trimmed by 4 bases and J by 5 bases, leaving 11 bases between them. The CDR3 is 13 residues long. Germline V gene data show CDR1 as MNHEY and CDR2 as SVGAGI. Here the CDR3 DNA reads TGTGCCAGCAGTTTTAGAGGGGAGACTGAAGCTTTCTTT. It yields the protein CASSFRGETEAFF.

This chain joins TRBV10-3 and TRBJ1-5, with no clear D. From germline, CDR1 is ENHRY and CDR2 SYGVKD. The CDR3 totals 18 residues. Trimming took 2 bases from V and 0 from J, leaving 17 bases between them. CDR3 region: CAISEENVRLYSNQPQHF. The CDR3, as DNA: TGTGCCATCAGTGAGGAAAACGTCAGGCTTTATAGCAATCAGCCCCAGCATTTT.

The V gene is TRBV5-6, the J gene TRBJ1-5; the match to TRBD1 covers 8 bases. The V segment lost 3 bases and the J segment 3 bases; nucleotides outside the gene matches: 11. The CDR3 has 17 amino acids. Germline V gene lookup returns CDR1 SGHDT and CDR2 YYEEEE. The CDR3 bases are TGTGCCAGCAGCTCTACAGGGGGGCTACCGGACAATCAGCCCCAGCATTTT. Its protein product is CASSSTGGLPDNQPQHF. Together with reference TRBV5-6 and TRBJ1-5, the CDR3 gives the full variable domain: DAGVTQSPTHLIKTRGQQVTLRCSPKSGHDTVSWYQQALGQGPQFIFQYYEEEERQRGNFPDRFSGHQFPNYSSELNVNALLLGDSALYLCASSSTGGLPDNQPQHFGDGTRLSIL.